There are a few counts of the clone carrying this TCR beta chain. Antigen specificity is unknown. This sample was included in a study of T cell repertoires in cytomegalovirus infection. Study conclusions and caveats: There were carriers of CMV plus the relevant HLA, and cumulative public TCR beta family frequency identified them.

TCRdb passed the reads through MiXCR, listing each CDR3 protein once. The table has around 77,000 distinct CDR3 sequences, roughly 22% seen once; the top ten hold 55% to 75%. V lost 1 base and J lost 7, with 13 bases in between. The CDR3 spans 14 residues. Germline V gene data show CDR1 as SEHNR and CDR2 as FQNEAQ (reference sequence). The gene calls are TRBV7-9 and TRBJ2-5; a weak D match, TRBD2 (6 bases). Sequenced material: CD8+ T cells from cultured PBMCs, taken from culture after CMV antigen stimulation. This receptor was identified in a human donor in good health (CMV status not recorded). Some clones in this sample may be carry-over from other donors' samples. The CDR3 DNA is TGTGCCAGCAGCTTAGACGCGGGAAGAGGGACCCAGTACTTC. Its protein is CASSLDAGRGTQYF.